The clone carrying this TCR beta chain was detected once. This sample is part of a study of T cell changes during pregnancy in multiple sclerosis. The germline CDR1 and CDR2 sequences are SGHRS and YFSETQ. This CDR3 comprises 17 residues. V lost 0 bases, J lost 0 bases, and 6 bases stayed unmatched. TCRdb keeps only in-frame clones here, not all; method: immunoSEQ multiplex PCR. Among tens of thousands of clones listed, around nine tenths were seen once. The starting material was peripheral blood, obtained in the third trimester of pregnancy. The genes are TRBV5-1 and TRBJ2-1; the match to TRBD2 covers 7 bases. This receptor was obtained from a female donor with multiple sclerosis, enrolled in a pregnancy study. The CDR3 region has the DNA TGCGCCAGCAGCTTGGGCCGACTAGCAAGCTCCTACAATGAGCAGTTCTTC. This gives the protein CASSLGRLASSYNEQFF. Drawing the rest from reference TRBV5-1 and TRBJ2-1, the complete variable domain is KAGVTQTPRYLIKTRGQQVTLSCSPISGHRSVSWYQQTPGQGLQFLFEYFSETQRNKGNFPGRFSGRQFSNSRSEMNVSTLELGDSALYLCASSLGRLASSYNEQFFGPGTRLTVL.